One sample yielded the 22 T cell receptor beta chains listed below, sequenced in a study of OX40 agonist ivuxolimab in advanced cancers. The protocol used for the library was the immunoSEQ multiplex PCR assay. Entries here come from immuneACCESS through TCRdb and include only in-frame sequences with V and J called. Some clones fail to appear in such tables; in the studies checked, an unresolved V gene covers under half of the shortfall, and the cause of the remainder is unknown. Counted in this sample were tens of thousands of clones; 85% to 95% of them appeared once. The ten largest clones add up to roughly an eighth of the sample. Here the sequenced sample was CD4+ or CD8+ T cells sorted from blood, taken in a trial of the OX40 agonist ivuxolimab. The receptors shown here come from an adult with an advanced solid tumor such as melanoma, head and neck, liver or kidney cancer.

The chain is built from TRBV13 and TRBJ2-7; no clear D gene. CDR3 length: 13 amino acids. Germline V gives CDR1 PRHDT, CDR2 FYEKMQ (reference sequence). The V gene lost 4 bases and the J gene lost 6 bases, with 13 bases spanning the gap. DNA for the CDR3: TGTGCCAGCAGCTCTCCCCCTGACCTCGAGCAGTACTTC. It yields the protein CASSSPPDLEQYF.

The chain uses TRBV29-1 and TRBJ2-1; a possible D gene is TRBD2 (6 bases). From germline, CDR1 is SQVTM and CDR2 ANQGSEA. The CDR3 spans 17 residues. V was trimmed by 3 bases and J by 1 base, leaving 19 bases between them. For the CDR3, the DNA is TGCAGCGTTGATGGATGGAAGGCGGGAACATCCTACAATGAGCAGTTCTTC. This encodes CSVDGWKAGTSYNEQFF.

V is TRBV4-1 and J is TRBJ2-2; D is unclear. The germline CDR1 and CDR2 sequences are MGHRA and YSYEKL. With 0 bases removed from V and 4 bases from J, the gap between germline ends came to 12 bases. CDR3 length: 16 amino acids. As DNA, the CDR3 is TGCGCCAGCAGCCAAGATAGGAATGTTTTCACCGGGGAGCTGTTTTTT. Its protein product is CASSQDRNVFTGELFF.

The chain recombines TRBV10-3 with TRBJ1-2, with D possibly matching TRBD1 (5 bases). In germline, CDR1 is ENHRY, CDR2 SYGVKD. CDR3 length equals 13 residues. Between the trimmed V and J ends, which lost 7 bases and 2 bases, there was a span of 11 bases. Here the CDR3 DNA reads TGTGCCATCACCGGGGGGTACAACTATGGCTACACCTTC. Amino acids: CAITGGYNYGYTF.

The gene calls are TRBV5-6 and TRBJ2-1, with 8 bases matching TRBD2. V lost 4 bases, J lost 6 bases, and 6 bases stayed unmatched. The CDR3 consists of 14 residues. Germline CDR1 reads SGHDT; CDR2 reads YYEEEE. CDR3 residues: CASSPSGGVNEQFF. The CDR3 DNA reads as TGTGCCAGCAGCCCCTCGGGGGGGGTCAATGAGCAGTTCTTC.

This sequence joins TRBV7-7 and TRBJ2-1; D assignment may be TRBD1 or TRBD2 (6 bases each). V shed 4 bases and J shed 8 bases, with 15 bases lying between them. The CDR3 loop spans 14 amino acids. Looked up from germline, CDR1 is SSHAT and CDR2 is FNYEAQ (reference sequence). DNA for the CDR3: TGTGCCAGCAGCTCCGGGGGCATTCCAGATGAGCAGTTCTTC. This translates into CASSSGGIPDEQFF. The full variable domain, rest sourced from reference TRBV7-7 and TRBJ2-1, is GAGVSQSPRYKVTKRGQDVTLRCDPISSHATLYWYQQALGQGPEFLTYFNYEAQPDKSGLPSDRFSAERPEGSISTLTIQRTEQRDSAMYRCASSSGGIPDEQFFGPGTRLTVL.

The V and J genes are TRBV18 and TRBJ2-5, with no clear D. Per germline, CDR1 KGHSH and CDR2 LQKENI. The length of the CDR3 is 13 residues. Trimming shortened V by 6 bases and J by 2 bases, and 10 bases separated the two germline ends. CDR3 in amino acids: CASSPVGQETQYF. The CDR3 DNA reads TGTGCCAGCTCCCCAGTGGGACAAGAGACCCAGTACTTC.

This chain connects TRBV10-3 to TRBJ2-5, with D possibly TRBD2 on 6 matching bases. V was pared by 7 bases and J by 4 bases, with 13 bases between. Germline V gene lookup returns CDR1 ENHRY and CDR2 SYGVKD. The CDR3 spans 13 residues. The CDR3 loop reads CAIMVEGRETQYF. The CDR3, as DNA: TGTGCCATCATGGTGGAGGGTAGAGAGACCCAGTACTTC.

The chain couples TRBV4-2 to TRBJ2-1; 8 nucleotides agree with TRBD2. The germline V gene encodes CDR1 LGHNA and CDR2 YNFKEQ. CDR3 length equals 20 residues. V was clipped by 1 base and J by 9 bases; unmatched bases: 23. The CDR3 region has the DNA TGTGCCAGCAGCCAAGTTACGGCCTCTACGGACCCGGGAGGGTTGTTTGAGCAGTTCTTC. Its translation: CASSQVTASTDPGGLFEQFF.

For this clone: Other DNA sequences of this sample code for an identical CDR3. The chain has TRBV19 and TRBJ2-7; 10 bases align to TRBD1. The CDR3 is made up of 14 amino acids. In germline, CDR1 is LNHDA, CDR2 SQIVND (reference sequence). The V segment lost 5 bases and the J segment 3 bases; nucleotides outside the gene matches: 4. The CDR3 loop reads CASSSGQGGYEQYF. The DNA of the CDR3 is TGTGCCAGTAGTTCAGGACAGGGGGGCTACGAGCAGTACTTC. Full variable domain (outside the CDR3, taken from reference TRBV19 and TRBJ2-7): DGGITQSPKYLFRKEGQNVTLSCEQNLNHDAMYWYRQDPGQGLRLIYYSQIVNDFQKGDIAEGYSVSREKKESFPLTVTSAQKNPTAFYLCASSSGQGGYEQYFGPGTRLTVT.

The chain joins TRBV4-1 to TRBJ1-5; TRBD1 might be the D (5 bases). CDR1 is MGHRA and CDR2 is YSYEKL in the germline V gene. V lost 1 base to trimming and J lost 5 bases, with 9 bases between them. The length of the CDR3 is 14 residues. The DNA of the CDR3 is TGCGCCAGCAGCCAAGGTCTAGGGGATCAGCCCCAGCATTTT. This sequence encodes CASSQGLGDQPQHF.

The chain carries TRBV11-3 and TRBJ2-1; D call uncertain. This CDR3 region has 16 residues. Trimming took off 0 bases at V and 0 bases at J, with 9 bases between the two ends. Germline-derived CDR1 and CDR2 are SGHNT and YENEEA. As DNA, the CDR3 is TGTGCCAGCAGCTTAGATGGCGGAAGCTCCTACAATGAGCAGTTCTTC. Translating it yields CASSLDGGSSYNEQFF.

The chain couples TRBV5-4 to TRBJ2-7; D is possibly TRBD2 (5 bases). Trimming pared 4 bases from V and 3 bases from J, leaving 11 bases between. Germline V CDR1 and CDR2: SGHNT, YYREEE (reference sequence). The CDR3 is made up of 13 amino acids. The DNA for the CDR3 is TGTGCCAGCAGCCACGGGGAGATCTACGAGCAGTACTTC. Its protein is CASSHGEIYEQYF.

The chain employs TRBV6-4 and TRBJ2-3, with D unclear. The CDR3 spans 15 residues. Germline assignment: CDR1 MRHNA and CDR2 SNTAGT. V was cut by 0 bases and J by 0 bases, with 7 bases left in between. The CDR3 sequence is CASSDSYGSTDTQYF. CDR3 bases: TGTGCCAGCAGTGACTCGTACGGCAGCACAGATACGCAGTATTTT.

The rearrangement links TRBV19 to TRBJ2-7; 7 nucleotides match TRBD1. Germline-derived CDR1 and CDR2 are LNHDA and SQIVND (reference sequence). The CDR3 consists of 14 residues. V was pared by 3 bases and J by 1 base, with 3 bases of the junction left unmatched. The CDR3 spells CASSMGRGSYEQYF. CDR3 in DNA: TGTGCCAGTAGTATGGGCAGGGGGTCCTACGAGCAGTACTTC.

The chain joins TRBV7-2 to TRBJ1-4; D is possibly TRBD1 (5 bases). V lost 6 bases to trimming and J lost 0 bases, with 14 bases between them. Germline CDR1 SGHTA, CDR2 FQGNSA. This CDR3 is built from 16 residues. CDR3 region: CASRTRGFSTNEKLFF. DNA of the CDR3: TGTGCCAGCAGGACGAGGGGTTTTTCAACTAATGAAAAACTGTTTTTT.

CDR3 coding DNA: TGTGCCACCAGACCACTAGCGGGAGGGCCCGAGCAGTACTTC. This encodes CATRPLAGGPEQYF. The rearrangement links TRBV15 to TRBJ2-7, with 13 bases identical to TRBD2. V was clipped by 6 bases and J by 6 bases; unmatched bases: 5. The CDR3 consists of 14 residues. Germline assignment: CDR1 LNHNV and CDR2 YYDKDF (reference sequence).

This chain connects TRBV27 to TRBJ2-7; 11 bases align to TRBD1. Trimming at V came to 3 bases and at J to 1 base, leaving 2 bases not matched to a gene. The length of the CDR3 is 15 residues. Germline loops: CDR1 MNHEY, CDR2 SMNVEV (reference sequence). This CDR3 reads CASSFGTGGSYEQYF. CDR3 nucleotides: TGTGCCAGCAGTTTCGGGACAGGGGGATCCTACGAGCAGTACTTC.

The rearrangement joins TRBV9 to TRBJ2-2, with D unresolved. V was trimmed by 4 bases and J by 0 bases, leaving 4 bases between them. From germline, CDR1 is SGDLS and CDR2 YYNGEE. This CDR3 spans 13 amino acids. CDR3 sequence reads: CASSLPNTGELFF. Written as DNA, the CDR3 is TGTGCCAGCAGCCTCCCGAACACCGGGGAGCTGTTTTTT.

This chain joins TRBV10-3 and TRBJ1-2; D is unclear. The CDR3 totals 15 residues. Germline lookup yields CDR1 ENHRY and CDR2 SYGVKD. Trimming removed 0 bases at V and 0 bases at J, with 8 bases between. The CDR3 region has the DNA TGTGCCATCAGTGAGTCGATATCATCTAACTATGGCTACACCTTC. Protein sequence: CAISESISSNYGYTF.

The chain recombines TRBV5-1 with TRBJ2-3, with a tentative D call TRBD2 (6 bases). The CDR3 sequence is 16 residues long. CDR1 SGHRS and CDR2 YFSETQ come from the germline V gene. Trimming removed 5 bases from V and 3 bases from J, with 19 bases in between. CDR3 DNA sequence: TGCGCCAGCAGGAAAACGGGACTCGGGGGAACAGATACGCAGTATTTT. It translates to CASRKTGLGGTDTQYF.

This clone was counted a single time. The chain recombines TRBV15 with TRBJ2-3; D might be TRBD1 (5 bases). Germline lookup yields CDR1 LNHNV and CDR2 YYDKDF (reference sequence). V was cut by 0 bases and J by 4 bases, with 11 bases left in between. This CDR3 is built from 15 residues. The CDR3, as DNA: TGTGCCACCAGCAGAGAGGCAGGGTTTCCAGATACGCAGTATTTT. Translating it yields CATSREAGFPDTQYF.